This is a list of T cell receptor beta chains from one sample in a study of graft-versus-host responses after intestinal transplantation. Clones were read by immunoSEQ multiplex PCR, and TCRdb kept only the in-frame ones, dropping some. This sample has approximately 86,000 clones; 85% to 95% occur once, and the top ten carry roughly 0.37%. These receptors' targets are unknown. This specimen was unstimulated CD8+ T cells sorted from spleen or lymph node cells, taken before transplant. These receptors were taken from a human donor who was the organ donor for an intestinal transplant. Each CDR3 is given with its conserved first and last residue. Each record gives: D gene, V gene, clone size, J gene, CDR3 protein, CDR3 DNA. D genes are given only for firm matches. A row's size may be missing; if present it is once, few, many or a size class.

d_gene: TRBD1
v_gene: TRBV4-3
abundance: NA
j_gene: TRBJ1-1
CDR3aa: CASSLHMHRGNTEAFF
CDR3nt: TGCGCCAGCAGCTTACACATGCACAGGGGGAACACTGAAGCTTTCTTT

d_gene: NA
v_gene: TRBV4-2
abundance: NA
j_gene: TRBJ2-7
CDR3aa: CASSPPGKPYEQYF
CDR3nt: TGTGCCAGCAGCCCGCCAGGTAAGCCCTACGAGCAGTACTTC

d_gene: NA
v_gene: TRBV6-5
abundance: NA
j_gene: TRBJ1-5
CDR3aa: CASSVGVGRNQPQHF
CDR3nt: TGTGCCAGCAGCGTCGGGGTTGGGCGCAATCAGCCCCAGCATTTT

d_gene: TRBD2
v_gene: TRBV7-3
abundance: NA
j_gene: TRBJ2-1
CDR3aa: CASSAQTSGGEDEQFF
CDR3nt: TGTGCCAGCAGCGCGCAGACTAGCGGGGGGGAGGATGAGCAGTTCTTC

d_gene: NA
v_gene: TRBV27
abundance: NA
j_gene: TRBJ1-1
CDR3aa: CASRHAGTEAFF
CDR3nt: TGTGCCAGCAGGCATGCGGGTACTGAAGCTTTCTTT

d_gene: NA
v_gene: TRBV23-1
abundance: NA
j_gene: TRBJ1-4
CDR3aa: CASSHSDRQVRNEKLFF
CDR3nt: TGCGCCAGCAGTCACTCCGACCGACAGGTCCGTAATGAAAAACTGTTTTTT

d_gene: NA
v_gene: TRBV5-6
abundance: NA
j_gene: TRBJ1-6
CDR3aa: CASSLPVNNSPLHF
CDR3nt: TGTGCCAGCAGCTTGCCAGTTAATAATTCACCCCTCCACTTT

d_gene: NA
v_gene: TRBV9
abundance: NA
j_gene: TRBJ2-1
CDR3aa: CASSPTSSPTYNEQFF
CDR3nt: TGTGCCAGCAGCCCCACTAGCTCCCCTACCTACAATGAGCAGTTCTTC

d_gene: TRBD1
v_gene: TRBV4-1
abundance: NA
j_gene: TRBJ1-2
CDR3aa: CASSQGTGAAYGYTF
CDR3nt: TGCGCCAGCAGCCAAGGGACAGGGGCGGCATATGGCTACACCTTC

d_gene: NA
v_gene: TRBV6-1
abundance: NA
j_gene: TRBJ2-5
CDR3aa: CASSEVGQQETQYF
CDR3nt: TGTGCCAGCAGTGAAGTGGGGCAGCAAGAGACCCAGTACTTC

d_gene: NA
v_gene: TRBV4-2
abundance: NA
j_gene: TRBJ1-4
CDR3aa: CASSQREERFPAGVKNEKLFF
CDR3nt: TGTGCCAGCAGCCAACGGGAAGAAAGGTTTCCGGCGGGTGTAAAGAATGAAAAACTGTTTTTT

d_gene: NA
v_gene: TRBV29-1
abundance: NA
j_gene: TRBJ2-1
CDR3aa: CSVGGQATNEQFF
CDR3nt: TGCAGCGTTGGAGGGCAGGCGACCAATGAGCAGTTCTTC

d_gene: TRBD1
v_gene: TRBV28
abundance: NA
j_gene: TRBJ2-7
CDR3aa: CASSSAGDRVGYEQYF
CDR3nt: TGTGCCAGCAGTTCGGCAGGAGACAGGGTCGGCTACGAGCAGTACTTC

d_gene: NA
v_gene: TRBV27
abundance: NA
j_gene: TRBJ1-1
CDR3aa: CASSLSRNTEAFF
CDR3nt: TGTGCCAGCAGTTTGTCTCGGAACACTGAAGCTTTCTTT

d_gene: NA
v_gene: TRBV10-3
abundance: NA
j_gene: TRBJ1-2
CDR3aa: CAISGPTDYGYTF
CDR3nt: TGTGCCATCAGTGGACCTACAGATTATGGCTACACCTTC

d_gene: NA
v_gene: TRBV4-2
abundance: NA
j_gene: TRBJ2-7
CDR3aa: CASSPGTGSYEQYF
CDR3nt: TGTGCCAGCAGCCCAGGCACAGGCTCCTACGAGCAGTACTTC

d_gene: NA
v_gene: TRBV28
abundance: NA
j_gene: TRBJ2-7
CDR3aa: CASSWAAPSHEQYF
CDR3nt: TGTGCCAGCAGTTGGGCAGCCCCCAGTCACGAGCAGTACTTC

d_gene: NA
v_gene: TRBV29-1
abundance: once
j_gene: TRBJ1-2
CDR3aa: CSVETRNYGYTF
CDR3nt: TGCAGCGTAGAAACACGTAACTATGGCTACACCTTC

d_gene: NA
v_gene: TRBV10-3
abundance: NA
j_gene: TRBJ1-2
CDR3aa: CAISVGERGGYTF
CDR3nt: TGTGCCATCAGTGTAGGGGAAAGGGGAGGCTACACCTTC

d_gene: NA
v_gene: TRBV5-5
abundance: NA
j_gene: TRBJ2-3
CDR3aa: CASSLGGDTQYF
CDR3nt: TGTGCCAGCAGCTTGGGCGGCGATACGCAGTATTTT

d_gene: NA
v_gene: TRBV6-5
abundance: NA
j_gene: TRBJ1-5
CDR3aa: CASSSVNQPQHF
CDR3nt: TGTGCCAGCAGTTCCGTGAATCAGCCCCAGCATTTT

d_gene: NA
v_gene: TRBV9
abundance: NA
j_gene: TRBJ1-2
CDR3aa: CASSADRLYGYTF
CDR3nt: TGTGCCAGCAGCGCGGACAGACTCTATGGCTACACCTTC

d_gene: NA
v_gene: TRBV7-8
abundance: NA
j_gene: TRBJ2-7
CDR3aa: CASSFVQGSPQNYEQYF
CDR3nt: TGTGCCAGCAGCTTTGTCCAGGGAAGTCCCCAAAACTACGAGCAGTACTTC

d_gene: TRBD1
v_gene: TRBV29-1
abundance: NA
j_gene: TRBJ2-7
CDR3aa: CSTQGTYEQYF
CDR3nt: TGCAGTACACAGGGGACCTACGAGCAGTACTTC

d_gene: NA
v_gene: TRBV5-8
abundance: NA
j_gene: TRBJ1-1
CDR3aa: CASSLAAGRFSLNVEAFF
CDR3nt: TGTGCCAGCAGCTTGGCTGCGGGCCGGTTTTCGCTTAATGTTGAAGCTTTCTTT

d_gene: NA
v_gene: TRBV7-6
abundance: NA
j_gene: TRBJ1-4
CDR3aa: CASSLAGGADFEKLFF
CDR3nt: TGTGCCAGCAGCTTAGCGGGGGGGGCAGATTTCGAAAAACTGTTTTTT

d_gene: TRBD2
v_gene: TRBV7-9
abundance: NA
j_gene: TRBJ2-7
CDR3aa: CASSPGGAGYEQYF
CDR3nt: TGTGCCAGCAGTCCGGGGGGGGCAGGTTACGAGCAGTACTTC

d_gene: NA
v_gene: TRBV11-2
abundance: NA
j_gene: TRBJ2-7
CDR3aa: CASSSRTAASYEQYF
CDR3nt: TGTGCCAGCAGCTCAAGGACAGCCGCCTCCTACGAGCAGTACTTC

d_gene: NA
v_gene: TRBV27
abundance: NA
j_gene: TRBJ1-2
CDR3aa: CASRGGGLLGYTF
CDR3nt: TGTGCCAGCAGGGGGGGTGGGCTGCTTGGCTACACCTTC

d_gene: NA
v_gene: TRBV4-1
abundance: NA
j_gene: TRBJ1-1
CDR3aa: CASSQVFALANTEAFF
CDR3nt: TGCGCCAGCAGCCAAGTATTTGCATTGGCGAACACTGAAGCTTTCTTT

d_gene: NA
v_gene: TRBV19
abundance: once
j_gene: TRBJ2-7
CDR3aa: CASSMGKISEQYF
CDR3nt: TGTGCCAGTAGTATGGGCAAGATAAGCGAGCAGTACTTC

d_gene: NA
v_gene: TRBV14
abundance: NA
j_gene: TRBJ2-7
CDR3aa: CASSQESSPGYEQYF
CDR3nt: TGTGCCAGCAGCCAAGAGTCATCCCCGGGGTACGAGCAGTACTTC